Detailed here is one TCR beta chain. No antigen is known for it. Qualities for individual bases were not recorded, and no much larger clone is one base off. The entry originates in a study of blood T cell repertoires in COVID-19 (TCRdb year 2020). Study-level background: Samples covering the acute and convalescent phases of COVID-19 were provided by collaborators in the United States, Italy and Spain. A freely available public database, intended as a resource for researchers studying the immune response to SARS-CoV-2, is where the repertoires were released. The prospective study material was composed of cDNA or gDNA derived from T cells, B-cell-depleted T cells, or PBMCs. The dataset comprised deeply sampled blood TCRbeta repertoires from subjects exposed to, actively infected with, or recovered from COVID-19. Samples came from the ongoing ImmuneRACE study (first 160 participants) plus 1,254 subjects from 6 global collaborators. Where HLA class I and class II types were available, the types were taken from metadata supplied by the sample provider, not from assay-based typing. The sample metadata nearly always contained a de-identified subject ID, COVID-19 status, age in years and sex. The paper's findings and limits, for the study overall: Clinical and demographic metadata were provided uncurated, with the amount varying by source and participant.

TCRbeta CDR3 regions were amplified from genomic DNA by means of the immunoSEQ Assay, a bias-controlled multiplex PCR. For the original study's pipeline: Within the assay, amplification of reference gene primers was used to estimate how many nucleated cells each sample contained. Sequence reads were collapsed and filtered to measure the absolute abundance of every unique TCRbeta CDR3 rearrangement. Productive Simpson clonality was computed per sample as the square root of Simpson's diversity index over productive rearrangements. As stored in TCRdb, this immuneACCESS dataset retains in-frame rearrangements with V and J assigned. A fraction of the clones does not appear; measured against another copy, unresolved V genes explain less than half of the discrepancy, and the remainder lacks a known reason. From that table come the V and J calls and clone size; the DNA was used to work out D and trimming. The sample data list 250,000 to 300,000 clones, and roughly 87% of these were observed just once. The ten most abundant clones make up around 0.92% of the sample.

Compared with germline, V lacks 10 bases and J lacks 12 bases; bases without a gene match: 10. The germline V gene gives CDR1 as MDHEN and CDR2 as SYDVKM. Measured from the cysteine to the phenylalanine, the CDR3 is 12 residues long. Only the CDR3 region is kept as DNA, spanning 36 bases read in frame from base 1. Participants in the prospective study were aged roughly 18 to 95 years, lived in 24 United States geographic areas, and enrolled through a virtual design. To assign participants to cohorts, the prospective study relied on clinical history that participants themselves reported in a screening survey and a study questionnaire. ImmuneRACE Cohort 3 recovered participants were defined by two consecutive negative NP/OP PCR tests, healthcare professional clearance, or symptom resolution. Each participant in the prospective study had whole blood, serum and a nasopharyngeal or oropharyngeal swab collected by mobile phlebotomists. Additional blood draws and questionnaires over an approximately 2-month period could optionally be provided by prospective study participants. Blood samples from the prospective study were shipped frozen or at room temperature prior to DNA extraction.

The sequence came from a woman under 40 who had recovered from COVID-19. The rearranged segments are TRBV28 and TRBJ2-1, and TRBD2 matches 9 of the central bases. The sequenced sample consisted of PBMCs or T cells enriched from blood (not recorded which). The DNA sequence is TGTGCCACCCGGAGCGGGGGGACCAGGCAGTTCTTC. Its protein reads: CATRSGGTRQFF.